The 8 T cell receptor beta chains listed next were all sequenced from one sample in a study of blood T cells in healthy people across ages. Primed by a sample-barcoded 5' primer and a J-beta primer mix, a second PCR proceeded for about 6 to 11 cycles. TCRdb analysed the 5' RACE reads with MiXCR anew, one entry per CDR3 protein. The sample holds 870,000 or so distinct CDR3 sequences; under 35% are singletons and the top ten take 15% to 20%. The material sequenced was blood. The receptors derive from a woman of 80 years or more in good health.

V and J are TRBV30 and TRBJ1-2, with D tentatively TRBD1 (6 bases). Germline assignment: CDR1 GTSNPN and CDR2 SVGIG (reference sequence). The CDR3 is 13 amino acids. Trimming pared 3 bases from V and 8 bases from J, leaving 16 bases between. CDR3 in amino acids: CAWSRGPRRGYTF. Here the CDR3 DNA reads TGTGCCTGGAGCAGGGGACCACGAAGAGGCTACACCTTC.

In this sample, this clonotype turned up a few times. The gene calls are TRBV2 and TRBJ1-4; no definite D call. The ends were cut back, 10 bases at V and 8 bases at J, with 20 bases in the middle. The V gene's germline CDR1 is SNHLY and CDR2 FYNNEI. The length of the CDR3 is 14 residues. The CDR3 protein is CATRVGSPGEKLFF. The DNA for the CDR3 is TGTGCCACCCGGGTAGGATCCCCTGGGGAAAAACTGTTTTTT.

This clonotype appeared many times. The rearrangement links TRBV11-2 to TRBJ2-7, with a weak D call TRBD1 (5 bases). Trimming cost V 3 bases and J 4 bases, with 16 bases left between them. The CDR3 is 15 residues long. Per the germline V gene, CDR1 is SGHAT and CDR2 is FQNNGV. The CDR3, as DNA: TGTGCCAGCAGCTTTGTATCGCAGCCAGGGTACGAGCAGTACTTC. Protein: CASSFVSQPGYEQYF. The complete variable domain, with remaining parts taken from reference TRBV11-2 and TRBJ2-7, reads EAGVAQSPRYKIIEKRQSVAFWCNPISGHATLYWYQQILGQGPKLLIQFQNNGVVDDSQLPKDRFSAERLKGVDSTLKIQPAKLEDSAVYLCASSFVSQPGYEQYFGPGTRLTVT.

This clonotype has more than one count but fewer than ten. This may be a read error, as it is one base from a much larger clone. J is TRBJ2-1 and V is TRBV4-1, with TRBD2 identical over 13 bases. CDR1 MGHRA and CDR2 YSYEKL come from the germline V gene. The CDR3 runs 17 residues. DNA for the CDR3: TGCGCCAACAGCCGGACTAGCGGGGGCGACTACTTCAATGAGCAGTTCTTC. Its protein product is CANSRTSGGDYFNEQFF.

The chain uses TRBV3-1 and TRBJ2-1; 11 bases map to TRBD1. CDR1 is LGHDT, CDR2 YNNKEL, per germline (reference sequence). The CDR3 has 13 amino acids. Trimming took 1 base from V and 15 from J; bases not matched to a gene: 5. The CDR3 coding sequence is TGTGCCAGCAGCCAAGCAGGACAGGGGGCGGGGTTCTTC. As protein: CASSQAGQGAGFF.

This clonotype was seen at least ten times. The chain joins TRBV28 to TRBJ2-1; TRBD1 or TRBD2 may be the D gene (5 bases each). The CDR3 is 16 amino acids. The germline V and J ends were trimmed by 2 bases and 2 bases, with 13 bases remaining between them. Germline-derived CDR1 and CDR2 are MDHEN and SYDVKM. The CDR3 DNA reads as TGTGCCAGCAGTTTACCCCCGGGGCTGACCTACAATGAGCAGTTCTTC. Translation: CASSLPPGLTYNEQFF.

This clonotype was counted a few times. This clone may be a read error of a much larger clone one base away. The gene calls are TRBV20-1 and TRBJ2-3; D may be TRBD2 (6 bases). Looked up from germline, CDR1 is DFQATT and CDR2 is SNEGSKA (reference sequence). Trimming took 3 bases from V and 4 from J, leaving 14 bases between them. The CDR3 covers 14 residues. This CDR3 reads CSASRATSSDTQYF. The CDR3 coding sequence is TGCAGTGCTAGTCGTGCTACTAGCTCAGATACGCAGTATTTT.

The table lists this clonotype with a count of one. The rearrangement joins TRBV3-1 to TRBJ2-7; D unresolved. The CDR3 has 15 residues. Germline V gives CDR1 LGHDT, CDR2 YNNKEL (reference sequence). V lost 0 bases to trimming and J lost 5 bases, with 14 bases between them. The CDR3 loop reads CASSQDKKGRNEQYF. The CDR3 DNA reads as TGTGCCAGCAGCCAAGATAAGAAAGGGCGGAACGAGCAGTACTTC.